The 30 T cell receptor beta chains below all came from one sample that was sequenced in a study of blood T cells in healthy people across ages. The second PCR ran about 6 to 12 cycles with a sample-barcoded 5' primer and J-beta primers. A single record per CDR3 protein comes from TCRdb applying MiXCR to the 5' RACE reads. This repertoire shows hundreds of thousands of distinct CDR3 sequences, roughly 32% found once; its top ten account for 15%. The source material was blood. The receptor set was obtained from a woman older than 75 in good health.

This sequence joins TRBV27 and TRBJ2-2; D is unresolved. The CDR3 runs to 14 residues. Trimming removed 10 bases from V and 3 bases from J, with 15 bases in between. Germline V gene sequence: CDR1 MNHEY, CDR2 SMNVEV (reference sequence). The CDR3 region is CATQDGIHTGELFF. The DNA for the CDR3 is TGTGCCACACAAGACGGTATACACACCGGGGAGCTGTTTTTT.

Many counts were recorded for this clonotype. The V gene is TRBV5-1, the J gene TRBJ2-7, with D possibly TRBD2 on 7 matching bases. Germline V gene sequence: CDR1 SGHRS, CDR2 YFSETQ. V lost 4 bases and J lost 7, with 18 bases in between. The CDR3 sequence is 14 residues long. CDR3 nucleotide sequence: TGCGCCAGCAGCCGCGACGGGGGGCGCTGGGAGCAGTACTTC. Translated, it gives CASSRDGGRWEQYF.

V and J are TRBV7-9 and TRBJ1-4; 7 bases are a match to TRBD1. This CDR3 is 15 amino acids long. Germline CDR1 reads SEHNR; CDR2 reads FQNEAQ (reference sequence). Trimming cost V 2 bases and J 12 bases; bases outside gene matches: 12. The CDR3 nucleotides are TGTGCCAGCAGCTTAAGGTCGACAGGGTCGAGGGAACTGTTTTTT. Its translation is CASSLRSTGSRELFF. Full variable domain (remainder filled in from reference TRBV7-9 and TRBJ1-4): DTGVSQNPRHKITKRGQNVTFRCDPISEHNRLYWYRQTLGQGPEFLTYFQNEAQLEKSRLLSDRFSAERPKGSFSTLEIQRTEQGDSAMYLCASSLRSTGSRELFFGSGTQLSVL.

This clonotype was detected many times. The V gene is TRBV5-6, the J gene TRBJ2-3, with no clear D. CDR1 and CDR2 from the germline V gene are SGHDT and YYEEEE. This CDR3 has 14 amino acids. The V and J ends lost 2 bases and 4 bases respectively, with 11 bases between them. The DNA for the CDR3 is TGTGCCAGCAGCTTTGGGTCGCCGGCAGATACGCAGTATTTT. Translating gives CASSFGSPADTQYF.

The table lists this clonotype with many counts. CDR3 sequence reads: CASSLSGFTGGYGYTF. CDR3 nucleotide sequence: TGTGCCAGCAGTTTATCGGGCTTTACAGGGGGATATGGCTACACCTTC. The V and J genes are TRBV28 and TRBJ1-2, with 8 bases matching TRBD1. The CDR3 runs 16 residues. The germline V gene has CDR1 MDHEN and CDR2 SYDVKM. V gave up 1 base and J gave up 5 bases; unmatched junction bases: 9.

The V gene is TRBV5-1, the J gene TRBJ1-2, with 7 bases fitting TRBD1. The V and J ends lost 0 bases and 6 bases, in that order; junction bases with no gene match: 5. Per germline, CDR1 SGHRS and CDR2 YFSETQ. The CDR3 runs 14 residues. The CDR3 reads CASSLEQGFDGYTF. DNA of the CDR3: TGCGCCAGCAGCTTGGAACAGGGGTTCGATGGCTACACCTTC.

The sample holds many counts of this clonotype. Here the CDR3 reads CASSPPDAYEQYF. CDR3 coding DNA: TGTGCCAGCTCACCACCGGATGCCTACGAGCAGTACTTC. The rearrangement uses TRBV18 and TRBJ2-7, with D hard to call. V was pared by 0 bases and J by 2 bases, with 5 bases between. The CDR3 extends over 13 amino acids. Germline loops: CDR1 KGHSH, CDR2 LQKENI. Drawing the rest from reference TRBV18 and TRBJ2-7, the complete variable domain is NAGVMQNPRHLVRRRGQEARLRCSPMKGHSHVYWYRQLPEEGLKFMVYLQKENIIDESGMPKERFSAEFPKEGPSILRIQQVVRGDSAAYFCASSPPDAYEQYFGPGTRLTVT.

This clonotype was seen just once. This rearrangement joins TRBV7-2 to TRBJ1-2; D gene uncertain. The germline V and J ends were trimmed by 5 bases and 1 base, with 14 bases remaining between them. The CDR3 contains 15 residues. The germline CDR1 and CDR2 sequences are SGHTA and FQGNSA. The CDR3: CASSPSFTHNYGYTF. The CDR3 nucleotides are TGTGCCAGCAGCCCGAGTTTCACCCATAACTATGGCTACACCTTC. Combining the CDR3 with reference TRBV7-2 and TRBJ1-2 gives the whole variable domain GAGVSQSPSNKVTEKGKDVELRCDPISGHTALYWYRQSLGQGLEFLIYFQGNSAPDKSGLPSDRFSAERTGGSVSTLTIQRTQQEDSAVYLCASSPSFTHNYGYTFGSGTRLTVV.

This clonotype was recorded many times. Germline is not matched at one junction end, which may reflect a read error. The chain employs TRBV20-1 and TRBJ2-1; 8 bases are shared with TRBD2. Germline loops: CDR1 DFQATT, CDR2 SNEGSKA (reference sequence). The CDR3 length is 14 residues. The CDR3 sequence is CSAGERGRHNEQFF. The CDR3 coding sequence is TGCAGTGCTGGAGAGCGGGGGAGACACAATGAGCAGTTCTTC.

This clonotype was counted only a few times. Just one base apart from a much larger clone, this may be a read error. The chain has TRBV7-3 and TRBJ2-5, with 10 bases lining up with TRBD2. With V trimmed by 5 bases and J by 11 bases, 5 bases remained unmatched. The CDR3 runs 12 residues. From germline, CDR1 is SGHTA and CDR2 FQGTGA. DNA of the CDR3: TGTGCCAGCAGCCGAGCGGGGGGGGAGCAGTACTTC. This translates into CASSRAGGEQYF.

This clonotype has only a few counts. The genes are TRBV20-1 and TRBJ2-5; D gene ambiguous. V lost 7 bases to trimming and J lost 1 base, with 16 bases between them. The germline V gene has CDR1 DFQATT and CDR2 SNEGSKA (reference sequence). The CDR3 spans 14 residues. The CDR3 DNA sequence: TGCAGTGGATTGGTGGGCTGGAGCCAAGAGACCCAGTACTTC. Amino acid sequence: CSGLVGWSQETQYF.

Concerning this clonotype: It may be a read error: a sequence one base away is much more abundant. The chain links TRBV10-3 to TRBJ1-5; TRBD1 agrees at 9 bases. The CDR3 contains 14 residues. Germline V gives CDR1 ENHRY, CDR2 SYGVKD. The CDR3 bases are TGTGCCATCAGTGGTGGACAGGGGAATCAGTCCCAGCATTTT. It codes for CAISGGQGNQSQHF.

This clonotype has a handful of counts. This sequence joins TRBV10-3 and TRBJ1-2; D not certain. CDR1 is ENHRY and CDR2 is SYGVKD in the germline V gene. This CDR3 comprises 14 residues. With 2 bases removed from V and 1 base from J, the gap between germline ends came to 8 bases. The CDR3 nucleotides read TGTGCCATCAGTGAGGGTCGGGATAACTATGGCTACACCTTC. Protein sequence: CAISEGRDNYGYTF.

This rearrangement joins TRBV7-6 to TRBJ2-3; tentative D call: TRBD2 (6 bases). The germline CDR1 and CDR2 sequences are SGHVS and FNYEAQ. There are 17 residues in the CDR3. V lost 0 bases and J 4 bases, leaving 17 bases between the germline ends. In DNA form, the CDR3 reads TGTGCCAGCAGCTTAGCGTCAAGCGGGCCTAGGGCAGATACGCAGTATTTT. It encodes CASSLASSGPRADTQYF. Full variable domain (remainder filled in from reference TRBV7-6 and TRBJ2-3): GAGVSQSPRYKVTKRGQDVALRCDPISGHVSLYWYRQALGQGPEFLTYFNYEAQQDKSGLPNDRFSAERPEGSISTLTIQRTEQRDSAMYRCASSLASSGPRADTQYFGPGTRLTVL.

This sequence joins TRBV5-5 and TRBJ2-7; no reliable D call. The CDR3 is 16 amino acids. The V end was cut by 4 bases, the J end by 0 bases, with 17 bases between. Germline assignment: CDR1 SGHKS and CDR2 YYEKEE (reference sequence). DNA for the CDR3: TGTGCCAGCAGCATATCCGGACGGTCCAGCTCCTACGAGCAGTACTTC. Translation: CASSISGRSSSYEQYF.

V gene TRBV12-3 or TRBV12-4 combines with J gene TRBJ2-1; D uncertain. The CDR3 has 11 residues. The V end was cut by 6 bases, the J end by 7 bases, with 7 bases between. CDR3: CASRSSNEQFF. The CDR3 DNA sequence: TGTGCCAGCAGGTCCTCGAATGAGCAGTTCTTC.

This clonotype was seen many times. The rearrangement joins TRBV28 to TRBJ2-7; no definite D call. The length of the CDR3 is 12 residues. The germline CDR1 and CDR2 sequences are MDHEN and SYDVKM. V lost 3 bases and J lost 6, with 9 bases in between. The DNA of the CDR3 is TGTGCCAGCAGTTTTCCGCGGAGCGAGCAGTACTTC. Amino acid sequence: CASSFPRSEQYF.

Worth noting for this clonotype: A junction boundary mismatches the germline segment, possibly from a read error. V usage is TRBV27 and J usage is TRBJ2-1, with TRBD2 matching 10 bases. Germline V CDR1 and CDR2: MNHEY, SMNVEV (reference sequence). This CDR3 comprises 17 residues. CDR3 bases: TGTGCCCGCAGTTTAGGGAATAGCGGGGGGTCCTACAATGGGCAGTTCTTC. Translation: CARSLGNSGGSYNGQFF.

The chain joins TRBV7-3 to TRBJ1-1; weak D call: TRBD1 (5 bases). The CDR3 consists of 16 residues. Germline-derived CDR1 and CDR2 are SGHTA and FQGTGA. Trimming cost V 6 bases and J 0 bases, with 17 bases left between them. DNA for the CDR3: TGTGCCAGCAGTTCCACGGGGGGGAACTTGAACACTGAAGCTTTCTTT. Translating it yields CASSSTGGNLNTEAFF.

V is TRBV5-1 and J is TRBJ2-2; 13 nucleotides line up with TRBD2. Germline V gene lookup returns CDR1 SGHRS and CDR2 YFSETQ. The CDR3 has 17 residues. J gave up 0 bases and V 3 bases, and 2 bases lay outside the gene matches. The CDR3 protein is CASSSGLAGTNTGELFF. The CDR3 DNA sequence: TGCGCCAGCAGCTCGGGACTAGCGGGGACGAACACCGGGGAGCTGTTTTTT.

There are a few counts of this clonotype. The chain uses TRBV4-2 and TRBJ1-1; 8 bases are a match to TRBD1. V shed 3 bases and J 8 bases; nucleotides not matched to a gene: 8. This CDR3 is built from 14 residues. Germline CDR1 and CDR2: LGHNA and YNFKEQ. This CDR3 is CASSQDRERGEAFF. The CDR3, as DNA: TGTGCCAGCAGCCAGGACAGGGAAAGGGGCGAAGCTTTCTTT.

The sample holds many counts of this clonotype. The chain employs TRBV30 and TRBJ1-2, with no clear D. Trimming shortened V by 4 bases and J by 5 bases, and 14 bases separated the two germline ends. CDR3 length: 13 amino acids. Per the germline V gene, CDR1 is GTSNPN and CDR2 is SVGIG (reference sequence). The CDR3, as DNA: TGTGCCTGGATGACAACTAATGGGTATGGCTACACCTTC. Translating it yields CAWMTTNGYGYTF.

In its sample, this clonotype was seen many times. This sequence joins TRBV5-1 and TRBJ2-3, with D possibly being TRBD1 (6 bases). Trimming took off 4 bases at V and 0 bases at J, with 12 bases between the two ends. CDR1 is SGHRS and CDR2 is YFSETQ in the germline V gene. The CDR3 has 15 residues. The CDR3 reads CASSLQGRSTDTQYF. The DNA for the CDR3 is TGCGCCAGCAGCCTACAGGGCCGTAGCACAGATACGCAGTATTTT.

The chain joins TRBV28 to TRBJ2-2; possibly TRBD2 for D (6 bases). Per the germline V gene, CDR1 is MDHEN and CDR2 is SYDVKM. The CDR3 is made up of 15 amino acids. With 7 bases removed from V and 4 bases from J, the gap between germline ends came to 16 bases. The CDR3 sequence: CASTLGGSGTGELFF. The CDR3 nucleotides read TGTGCCAGCACATTGGGAGGTTCGGGCACCGGGGAGCTGTTTTTT.

Details on this clonotype: One base away lies a much larger clone, so this may be a sequencing read error. The chain recombines TRBV18 with TRBJ2-1; 7 bases fit TRBD1. This CDR3 has 16 amino acids. Germline CDR1 and CDR2: KGHSH and LQKENI. This CDR3 reads CASSLGQVSLLNGQFF. Written as DNA, the CDR3 is TGTGCCAGCTCACTCGGACAGGTCTCCCTTTTGAATGGGCAGTTCTTC.

This clonotype turned up a few times. V and J are TRBV14 and TRBJ1-1, with D possibly matching TRBD1 (5 bases). This CDR3 is built from 15 residues. V was cut by 8 bases and J by 1 base, with 17 bases left in between. Germline loops: CDR1 SGHDN, CDR2 FVKESK. Here the CDR3 DNA reads TGTGCCAGCCGCCGAGTAGGGACTGCGAACACTGAAGCTTTCTTT. It translates to CASRRVGTANTEAFF.

This rearrangement joins TRBV9 to TRBJ1-2; possibly TRBD1 for D (5 bases). From germline, CDR1 is SGDLS and CDR2 YYNGEE. V was pared by 1 base and J by 8 bases, with 12 bases between. The CDR3 covers 13 residues. Here the CDR3 reads CASSVHLGGGYTF. In DNA, the CDR3 is TGTGCCAGCAGCGTACACCTCGGGGGAGGCTACACCTTC.

This clonotype was counted many times. A read error may explain this, as a much larger clone is one base away. The chain employs TRBV7-2 and TRBJ2-1; TRBD2 might be the D (6 bases). The DNA matches TRBJ2-7 better at its end, which makes the J call doubtful. The CDR3 is 15 residues long. Germline CDR1 and CDR2: SGHTA and FQGNSA. As DNA, the CDR3 is TGTGCCAGCAGCTACCGGGGGAACTCCTACAATGAGCAGTACTTC. Its protein is CASSYRGNSYNEQYF.

As to this clonotype: A clone one base away is much larger, so this may be a read error. The J gene is TRBJ1-1, the V gene TRBV5-1; possibly TRBD1 for D (6 bases). This CDR3 spans 14 amino acids. Germline V CDR1 and CDR2: SGHRS, YFSETQ. The CDR3 spells CTSSYSGQNTEAFF. The CDR3 DNA reads TGCACCAGCAGCTACTCGGGACAGAACACTGAAGCTTTCTTT.

V usage is TRBV7-2 and J usage is TRBJ1-2; TRBD1 is a possible D gene (6 bases). The V and J ends lost 0 bases and 4 bases respectively, with 15 bases between them. Germline values: CDR1 SGHTA, CDR2 FQGNSA. CDR3 length: 16 residues. The CDR3 region has the DNA TGTGCCAGCAGCTTAGCCTCGACAGGCGATTCCTATGGCTACACCTTC. Its protein product is CASSLASTGDSYGYTF. The complete variable domain, with remaining parts taken from reference TRBV7-2 and TRBJ1-2, reads GAGVSQSPSNKVTEKGKDVELRCDPISGHTALYWYRQSLGQGLEFLIYFQGNSAPDKSGLPSDRFSAERTGGSVSTLTIQRTQQEDSAVYLCASSLASTGDSYGYTFGSGTRLTVV.